This T cell receptor (beta chain) is from a study of shared clonotypes between healthy human individuals. Germline V gives CDR1 SNHLY, CDR2 FYNNEI. The J segment lost 2 bases and the V segment lost 7 bases, leaving 2 bases of the junction unmatched. The CDR3 sequence is 14 residues long. Some clones are missing from TCRdb's copy, which holds only in-frame ones; the method was immunoSEQ multiplex PCR. The table lists 2 million to 2.5 million clones, around 95% of them singletons. This clone came up once. This chain joins TRBV2 and TRBJ1-3; 10 bases are shared with TRBD1. This TCR was recovered from a man younger than 35 in good health. Material for sequencing was naive CD4+ T cells sorted from blood. The subset was: CD45RA+ positively selected. CDR3 sequence reads: CASIGQGAGNTIYF. The CDR3 DNA reads as TGTGCCAGCATCGGACAGGGGGCTGGAAACACCATATATTTT.